This paragraph covers one T cell receptor beta chain sequence. Per germline, CDR1 SQVTM and CDR2 ANQGSEA. The V end lost 6 bases, the J end lost 0 bases, and 5 bases lay between the germline ends. The CDR3 spans 11 residues. This sample stems from a study of blood T cell repertoires in COVID-19. Using immunoSEQ multiplex PCR, the repertoire was profiled, and TCRdb retains in-frame clones only, with some absent. There are roughly 180,000 clones in the sample; around 83% occur only once, and about 6.3% lies in the top ten. The clonotype was recovered from a man between 40 and 49 years old who had recovered from COVID-19. Sequencing was done on a sample of PBMCs or T cells enriched from blood (not recorded which). The chain joins TRBV29-1 to TRBJ1-1; the D is unclear. CDR3 sequence: CSVVLNTEAFF. The CDR3 bases are TGCAGCGTCGTTCTGAACACTGAAGCTTTCTTT.